The sequence of this T cell receptor (beta chain) was determined in a study of cytomegalovirus exposure and HLA in healthy donors. The CDR3 runs to 15 residues. The germline gives CDR1 LNHNV, CDR2 YYDKDF (reference sequence). V was clipped by 0 bases and J by 6 bases; unmatched bases: 5. PCR employed 60 Vbeta and 13 Jbeta primers. Using immunoSEQ multiplex PCR, the repertoire was profiled, and TCRdb retains in-frame clones only, with some absent. The sample holds 150,000 to 200,000 clones, more than 60% seen once. This rearrangement joins TRBV15 to TRBJ2-3; TRBD1 matches at 8 bases. The receptor comes from a human donor in good health. Source material: PBMCs. CDR3 sequence (DNA): TGTGCCACCAGCAGAGACCGGCAGGGGGCGGATACGCAGTATTTT. It codes for CATSRDRQGADTQYF. Full variable domain (remainder filled in from reference TRBV15 and TRBJ2-3): DAMVIQNPRYQVTQFGKPVTLSCSQTLNHNVMYWYQQKSSQAPKLLFHYYDKDFNNEADTPDNFQSRRPNTSFCFLDIRSPGLGDTAMYLCATSRDRQGADTQYFGPGTRLTVL.